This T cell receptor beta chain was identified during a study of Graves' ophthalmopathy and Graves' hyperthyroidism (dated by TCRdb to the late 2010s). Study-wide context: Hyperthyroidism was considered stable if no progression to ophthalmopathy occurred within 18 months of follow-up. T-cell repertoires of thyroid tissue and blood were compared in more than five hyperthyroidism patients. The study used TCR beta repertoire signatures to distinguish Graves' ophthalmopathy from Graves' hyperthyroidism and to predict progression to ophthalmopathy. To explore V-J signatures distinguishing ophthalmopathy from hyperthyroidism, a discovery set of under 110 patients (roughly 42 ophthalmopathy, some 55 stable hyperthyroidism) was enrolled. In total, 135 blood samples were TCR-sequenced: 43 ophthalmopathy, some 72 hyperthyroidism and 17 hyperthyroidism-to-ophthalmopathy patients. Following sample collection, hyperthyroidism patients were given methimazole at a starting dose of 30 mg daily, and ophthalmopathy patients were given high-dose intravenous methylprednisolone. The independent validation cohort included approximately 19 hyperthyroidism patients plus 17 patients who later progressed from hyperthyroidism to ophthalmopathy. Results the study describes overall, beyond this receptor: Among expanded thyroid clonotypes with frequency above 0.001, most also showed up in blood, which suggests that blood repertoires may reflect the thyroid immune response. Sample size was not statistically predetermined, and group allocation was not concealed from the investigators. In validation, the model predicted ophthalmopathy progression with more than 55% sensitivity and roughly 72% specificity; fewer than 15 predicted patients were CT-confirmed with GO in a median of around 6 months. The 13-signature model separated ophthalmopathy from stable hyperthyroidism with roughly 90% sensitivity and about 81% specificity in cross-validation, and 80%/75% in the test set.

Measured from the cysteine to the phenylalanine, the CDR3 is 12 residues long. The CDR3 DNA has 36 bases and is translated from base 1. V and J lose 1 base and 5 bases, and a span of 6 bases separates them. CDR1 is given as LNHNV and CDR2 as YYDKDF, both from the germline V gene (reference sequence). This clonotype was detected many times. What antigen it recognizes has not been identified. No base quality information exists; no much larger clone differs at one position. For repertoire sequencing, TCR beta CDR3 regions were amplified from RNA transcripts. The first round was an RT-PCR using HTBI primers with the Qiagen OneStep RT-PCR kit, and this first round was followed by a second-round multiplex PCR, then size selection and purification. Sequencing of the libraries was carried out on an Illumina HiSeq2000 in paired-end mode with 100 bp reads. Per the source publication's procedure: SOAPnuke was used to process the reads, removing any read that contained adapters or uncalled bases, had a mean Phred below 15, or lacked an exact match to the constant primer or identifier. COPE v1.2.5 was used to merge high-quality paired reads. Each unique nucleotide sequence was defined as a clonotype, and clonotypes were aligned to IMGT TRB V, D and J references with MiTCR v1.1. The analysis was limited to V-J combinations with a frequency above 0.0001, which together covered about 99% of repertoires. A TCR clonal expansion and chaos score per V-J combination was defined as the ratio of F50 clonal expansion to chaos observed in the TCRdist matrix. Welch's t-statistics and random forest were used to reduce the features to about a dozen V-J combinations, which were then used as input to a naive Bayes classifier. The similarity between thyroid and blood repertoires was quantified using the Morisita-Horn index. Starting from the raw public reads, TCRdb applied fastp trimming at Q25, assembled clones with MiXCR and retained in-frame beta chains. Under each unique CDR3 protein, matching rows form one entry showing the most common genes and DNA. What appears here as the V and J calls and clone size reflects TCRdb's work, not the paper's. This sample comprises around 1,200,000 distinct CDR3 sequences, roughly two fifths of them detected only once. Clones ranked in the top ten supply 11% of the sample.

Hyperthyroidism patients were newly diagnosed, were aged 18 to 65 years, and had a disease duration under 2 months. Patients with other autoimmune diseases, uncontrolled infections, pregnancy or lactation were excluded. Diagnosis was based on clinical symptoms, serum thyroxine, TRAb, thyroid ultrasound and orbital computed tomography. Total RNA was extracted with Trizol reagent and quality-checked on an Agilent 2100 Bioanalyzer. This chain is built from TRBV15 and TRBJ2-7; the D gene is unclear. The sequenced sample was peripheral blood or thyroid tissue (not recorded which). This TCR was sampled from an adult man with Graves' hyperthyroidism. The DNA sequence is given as TGTGCCACCAGCAGAGTTGACGACGAGCAGTACTTC. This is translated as CATSRVDDEQYF. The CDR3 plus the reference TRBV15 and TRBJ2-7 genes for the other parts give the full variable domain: DAMVIQNPRYQVTQFGKPVTLSCSQTLNHNVMYWYQQKSSQAPKLLFHYYDKDFNNEADTPDNFQSRRPNTSFCFLDIRSPGLGDTAMYLCATSRVDDEQYFGPGTRLTVT.